Following are 16 T cell receptor beta chains from one sample sequenced in a study of shared clonotypes between healthy human individuals. The protocol was immunoSEQ multiplex PCR, while the TCRdb copy is restricted to in-frame clones and leaves out a portion. The data show some 2,400,000 clones, 95% seen once. The specimen was naive CD4+ T cells sorted from blood. As to subset: CD45RA+ positively selected. All receptors derive from a man between 18 and 35 years old in good health.

V and J are TRBV11-2 and TRBJ1-5; weak D call: TRBD1 (5 bases). The CDR3 is 15 residues long. Trimming cost V 6 bases and J 4 bases, with 16 bases left between them. Germline V gene data show CDR1 as SGHAT and CDR2 as FQNNGV. Here the CDR3 reads CASSLAGLLNQPQHF. In DNA, the CDR3 is TGTGCCAGCAGTCTAGCGGGACTGCTGAATCAGCCCCAGCATTTT.

V is TRBV2 and J is TRBJ2-3; 9 positions agree with TRBD2. The V segment lost 6 bases and the J segment 4 bases; nucleotides outside the gene matches: 5. Germline V CDR1 and CDR2: SNHLY, FYNNEI. CDR3 length: 14 amino acids. The CDR3 nucleotides read TGTGCCAGCAGAAGGGGACTAGCCTCAGATACGCAGTATTTT. This encodes CASRRGLASDTQYF. The full variable domain, its missing parts supplied by reference TRBV2 and TRBJ2-3, is EPEVTQTPSHQVTQMGQEVILRCVPISNHLYFYWYRQILGQKVEFLVSFYNNEISEKSEIFDDQFSVERPDGSNFTLKIRSTKLEDSAMYFCASRRGLASDTQYFGPGTRLTVL.

The CDR3 sequence: CASSFVPREGTQYF. The CDR3 DNA follows: TGCGCCAGCAGCTTCGTCCCTCGCGAAGGGACCCAGTACTTC. J is TRBJ2-5 and V is TRBV5-1; D ambiguous. Looked up from germline, CDR1 is SGHRS and CDR2 is YFSETQ. The CDR3 loop spans 14 amino acids. Trimming took off 2 bases at V and 7 bases at J, with 15 bases between the two ends. The full variable domain, with the rest looked up from reference TRBV5-1 and TRBJ2-5, is KAGVTQTPRYLIKTRGQQVTLSCSPISGHRSVSWYQQTPGQGLQFLFEYFSETQRNKGNFPGRFSGRQFSNSRSEMNVSTLELGDSALYLCASSFVPREGTQYFGPGTRLLVL.

On this clone: This specimen includes other DNA sequences encoding the same CDR3. V is TRBV2 and J is TRBJ2-7; a possible D gene is TRBD1 (6 bases). Germline V gene data show CDR1 as SNHLY and CDR2 as FYNNEI. The ends were cut back, 5 bases at V and 1 base at J, with 6 bases in the middle. The length of the CDR3 is 12 residues. The CDR3 here is CASSRGSYEQYF. DNA for the CDR3: TGTGCCAGCAGTAGGGGGTCCTACGAGCAGTACTTC.

The chain is built from TRBV12-1 and TRBJ1-2; the table calls TRBD1, which could not be checked here. TRBV12-1 is given as a pseudogene. The CDR3 length is 17 residues. The CDR3: CASSETGQGHLCYGYTF. In nucleotides, the CDR3 is TGTGCCAGCAGCGAAACGGGACAGGGGCACCTATGCTATGGCTACACCTTC.

This clone was picked up one time. V usage is TRBV10-2 and J usage is TRBJ2-7; no firm D call. The V gene's germline CDR1 is WSHSY and CDR2 SAAADI. V dropped 2 bases and J dropped 3 bases, with 5 bases sitting between them. This CDR3 contains 12 residues. DNA of the CDR3: TGCGCCAGCAGTGAGGGCGACTACGAGCAGTACTTC. Translating it yields CASSEGDYEQYF.

This chain uses TRBV6-1 with TRBJ1-2, with 11 bases that match TRBD1. Trimming at V came to 4 bases and at J to 5 bases, leaving 15 bases not matched to a gene. Germline CDR1 is MNHNS and CDR2 is SASEGT. This CDR3 contains 18 residues. Here the CDR3 reads CASSGRKDRGRGVYGYTF. The DNA of the CDR3 is TGTGCCAGCAGTGGACGGAAGGACAGGGGGCGCGGGGTTTATGGCTACACCTTC.

The chain is built from TRBV6-1 and TRBJ2-3, with D unclear. Germline-derived CDR1 and CDR2 are MNHNS and SASEGT. V lost 11 bases and J lost 4, with 16 bases in between. This CDR3 is built from 13 residues. In DNA, the CDR3 is TGTGCCTCCACCGGTCAAGTGGCAGATACGCAGTATTTT. It is translated as CASTGQVADTQYF.

In this sample, this clone turned up a few times. The chain recombines TRBV10-3 with TRBJ1-2; TRBD1 might be the D (6 bases). The CDR3 is made up of 12 amino acids. V lost 0 bases and J lost 9, with 8 bases in between. Germline CDR1 and CDR2: ENHRY and SYGVKD. CDR3 DNA: TGTGCCATCAGTGAGTCTGGACAGAGCTACACCTTC. Protein sequence: CAISESGQSYTF.

The chain joins TRBV14 to TRBJ2-6, with D possibly TRBD2 on 5 matching bases. Germline CDR1 is SGHDN and CDR2 is FVKESK. The CDR3 consists of 18 residues. Trimming cost V 0 bases and J 0 bases, with 12 bases left between them. The CDR3 sequence: CASSQDRGIVSGANVLTF. Here the CDR3 DNA reads TGTGCCAGCAGCCAAGACCGGGGTATAGTCTCTGGGGCCAACGTCCTGACTTTC.

The genes are TRBV19 and TRBJ1-2, with D tentatively TRBD1 (6 bases). Deletions cut 5 bases from V and 0 bases from J, with 13 bases between. Germline values: CDR1 LNHDA, CDR2 SQIVND (reference sequence). The CDR3 has 15 residues. The CDR3 coding sequence is TGTGCCAGTAGTGTCGGGACACCGGCTAACTATGGCTACACCTTC. This codes for CASSVGTPANYGYTF.

This clone occurred once. The gene calls are TRBV19 and TRBJ1-4; D is perhaps TRBD1 (5 bases). There are 14 residues in the CDR3. CDR1 LNHDA and CDR2 SQIVND come from the germline V gene (reference sequence). V was shortened by 7 bases and J by 7 bases, with 16 bases between the two germline ends. CDR3 residues: CASMRGDVGEKLFF. For the CDR3, the DNA is TGTGCCAGTATGCGTGGGGACGTCGGTGAAAAACTGTTTTTT.

The rearrangement links TRBV6-1 to TRBJ2-2; D might be TRBD1 (5 bases). The V gene's germline CDR1 is MNHNS and CDR2 SASEGT. CDR3 length: 14 amino acids. The V end was cut by 4 bases, the J end by 6 bases, with 12 bases between. The CDR3, as DNA: TGTGCCAGCAGTGTTAGGGGCGCCCCCGGGGAGCTGTTTTTT. Residues: CASSVRGAPGELFF.

V and J are TRBV5-4 and TRBJ2-7; weak D call: TRBD2 (6 bases). The CDR3 is 14 amino acids. V lost 4 bases to trimming and J lost 0 bases, with 11 bases between them. The germline V gene has CDR1 SGHNT and CDR2 YYREEE (reference sequence). CDR3: CASSREGLSYEQYF. DNA for the CDR3: TGTGCCAGCAGCCGCGAGGGACTCTCCTACGAGCAGTACTTC. Full variable domain (remainder filled in from reference TRBV5-4 and TRBJ2-7): ETGVTQSPTHLIKTRGQQVTLRCSSQSGHNTVSWYQQALGQGPQFIFQYYREEENGRGNFPPRFSGLQFPNYSSELNVNALELDDSALYLCASSREGLSYEQYFGPGTRLTVT.

The chain couples TRBV30 to TRBJ1-2, with D perhaps matching TRBD1 (6 bases). CDR3 length: 15 amino acids. Trimming took 2 bases from V and 4 from J, leaving 17 bases between them. Germline values: CDR1 GTSNPN, CDR2 SVGIG (reference sequence). CDR3 nucleotide sequence: TGTGCCTGGAGTAACGGGACATTTCACCGCTATGGCTACACCTTC. It specifies CAWSNGTFHRYGYTF.

V is TRBV11-2 and J is TRBJ1-1; tentatively, D is TRBD1 (5 bases). Between the trimmed V and J ends, which lost 5 bases and 3 bases, there was a span of 13 bases. There are 14 residues in the CDR3. CDR1 is SGHAT and CDR2 is FQNNGV in the germline V gene. The DNA of the CDR3 is TGTGCCAGCAGCCCCCAGGGAGGCGACACTGAAGCTTTCTTT. Translating it yields CASSPQGGDTEAFF.